This T cell receptor (beta chain) was profiled in a study of blood T cell repertoires in COVID-19 (dated by TCRdb to 2020 to 2021). Looking at the study overall: Collaborator samples came from the United States, Italy and Spain and covered acute and convalescent phases of COVID-19. The prospective study material was composed of cDNA or gDNA derived from T cells, B-cell-depleted T cells, or PBMCs. The dataset comprised deeply sampled blood TCRbeta repertoires from subjects exposed to, actively infected with, or recovered from COVID-19. The repertoires were released in a freely available public database meant as a resource for research on the immune response to SARS-CoV-2. The samples were drawn from the first 160 participants of the ongoing ImmuneRACE study and from 950 to 1,500 subjects provided by 6 global collaborators. The sample metadata nearly always contained a de-identified subject ID, COVID-19 status, age in years and sex. Where available, HLA class I and class II types were taken from metadata supplied by the sample provider and were not determined by assay-based typing. What the research found in general, with its limitations: How much clinical and demographic metadata was included differed by source and by participant, and the metadata was provided uncurated.

The collaborating institutions used their own protocols to collect whole blood in K2EDTA tubes. For TCRbeta analysis, collaborators shipped samples as frozen whole blood, isolated PBMCs, or DNA extracted from either of those sample types. Compared with germline, V lacks 3 bases and J lacks 4 bases; bases without a gene match: 7. Including cysteine and phenylalanine, the CDR3 has 16 amino acids. Of the read, only the CDR3 DNA is kept; its 48 bases are in frame from base 1. The germline V gene supplies CDR1 SGHDT and CDR2 YYEEEE. For this clone: Which antigen it targets is not known. The record has no base qualities; no much larger clone is one base away.

TCRbeta CDR3 regions were amplified from genomic DNA using the immunoSEQ Assay, a bias-controlled multiplex PCR. The paper's data handling went like this. The number of nucleated cells in each sample was estimated by amplification of reference gene primers within the assay. Sequence reads were collapsed and filtered to measure the absolute abundance of every unique TCRbeta CDR3 rearrangement. For each sample, productive Simpson clonality was calculated as the square root of Simpson's diversity index across productive rearrangements. TCRdb re-hosts the immuneACCESS table, in-frame sequences only. Its copies lack some clones; in the studies checked, an unresolved V gene accounts for under half of them, and the cause for the rest is not known. V and J calls and clone size are those listed in that table; D and trimming were worked out from the DNA. This sample has about 140,000 clones in its table, and 70% to 80% of those were observed once. The ten largest clonotypes hold more than 3.5% of the sample.

The TCR originated in a woman at least 80 years old with active or convalescent COVID-19. The sequencing input was peripheral blood. The receptor chain draws on TRBV5-6 and TRBJ2-7, with 13 junctional bases fitting TRBD2. In nucleotides, the sequence is TGTGCCAGCAGCTCCGGACTAGCGGGGGACTCATACGAGCAGTACTTC. Its protein is CASSSGLAGDSYEQYF.